This is a list of T cell receptor beta chains from one sample in a study of blood T cell repertoires in COVID-19. Clones were read by immunoSEQ multiplex PCR, and TCRdb kept only the in-frame ones, dropping some. The sample has 430,000 or so clones, around nine tenths seen once. The sample consisted of PBMCs or T cells enriched from blood (not recorded which). These receptors came from a woman in her 40s who had recovered from COVID-19. CDR3s include the opening cysteine and the closing phenylalanine or tryptophan. A D gene is named only where the DNA matches it firmly. Not all rows give a size; the values are once, few, many and, for expanded clones, a class.

D: .
size: .
J: TRBJ2-1
V: TRBV7-2
CDR3: CASSLEGRGSYNEQFF
DNA: TGTGCCAGCAGCTTAGAAGGGCGGGGTTCCTACAATGAGCAGTTCTTC

D: TRBD2
size: .
J: TRBJ2-1
V: TRBV13
CDR3: CASSPTGTSNEQFF
DNA: TGTGCCAGCAGCCCGACCGGGACTAGCAATGAGCAGTTCTTC

D: TRBD2
size: .
J: TRBJ2-2
V: TRBV5-1
CDR3: CASRRSGRDTGELFF
DNA: TGCGCCAGCAGACGTAGCGGGAGGGACACCGGGGAGCTGTTTTTT

D: .
size: .
J: TRBJ2-1
V: TRBV11-2
CDR3: CASSLVWETGYNEQFF
DNA: TGTGCCAGCAGCTTAGTTTGGGAGACGGGCTACAATGAGCAGTTCTTC

D: TRBD1
size: .
J: TRBJ1-6
V: TRBV2
CDR3: CASNTGGTHNSPLHF
DNA: TGTGCCAGCAATACAGGGGGCACCCATAATTCACCCCTCCACTTT

D: .
size: .
J: TRBJ1-2
V: TRBV6-5
CDR3: CASSYTGQPPRPPLTF
DNA: TGTGCCAGCAGTTACACAGGACAGCCCCCGCGACCTCCCCTCACCTTC

D: .
size: .
J: TRBJ2-3
V: TRBV2
CDR3: CASNTQGRTDTQYF
DNA: TGTGCCAGCAACACACAGGGGAGGACAGATACGCAGTATTTT

D: .
size: .
J: TRBJ2-2
V: TRBV11-1
CDR3: CASSLYASWDGELFF
DNA: TGTGCCAGCAGCTTGTACGCTAGCTGGGACGGGGAGCTGTTTTTT

D: TRBD1
size: .
J: TRBJ1-5
V: TRBV7-8
CDR3: CASSLRWTGVQPQHF
DNA: TGTGCCAGCAGCTTGAGGTGGACAGGGGTTCAGCCCCAGCATTTT

D: .
size: .
J: TRBJ1-6
V: TRBV27
CDR3: CASSFLPVDSPLHF
DNA: TGTGCCAGCAGTTTTCTCCCGGTAGATTCACCCCTCCACTTT

D: .
size: .
J: TRBJ1-2
V: TRBV18
CDR3: CASSPPGDYGYTF
DNA: TGTGCCAGCTCACCCCCAGGGGACTATGGCTACACCTTC

D: .
size: .
J: TRBJ2-4
V: TRBV30
CDR3: CAWNLLGAKNIQYF
DNA: TGTGCCTGGAATCTACTAGGAGCCAAAAACATTCAGTACTTC

D: .
size: .
J: TRBJ2-2
V: TRBV4-1
CDR3: CASSRQGNTGELFF
DNA: TGCGCCAGCAGCCGACAAGGGAACACCGGGGAGCTGTTTTTT

D: TRBD1
size: .
J: TRBJ1-2
V: TRBV30
CDR3: CAWSGGGQGDYYGYTF
DNA: TGTGCCTGGAGTGGGGGCGGACAGGGTGATTACTATGGCTACACCTTC

D: TRBD2
size: .
J: TRBJ2-1
V: TRBV5-1
CDR3: CASSLDSSGRTNEQFF
DNA: TGCGCCAGCAGCTTGGATAGTAGCGGGAGGACGAATGAGCAGTTCTTC

D: .
size: .
J: TRBJ2-2
V: TRBV11-2
CDR3: CASSPRVETGELFF
DNA: TGTGCCAGCAGCCCGCGGGTGGAAACCGGGGAGCTGTTTTTT

D: .
size: .
J: TRBJ1-1
V: TRBV5-1
CDR3: CASSLLTVNTEAFF
DNA: TGCGCCAGCAGCTTGCTTACGGTGAACACTGAAGCTTTCTTT

D: TRBD1
size: .
J: TRBJ1-2
V: TRBV19
CDR3: CASSKDRGHYGYTF
DNA: TGTGCCAGTAGTAAAGACAGGGGGCACTATGGCTACACCTTC

D: .
size: .
J: TRBJ2-7
V: TRBV11-3
CDR3: CASSLGGQYEQYF
DNA: TGTGCCAGCAGCTTAGGAGGTCAGTACGAGCAGTACTTC

D: TRBD2
size: .
J: TRBJ2-7
V: TRBV7-9
CDR3: CASSLENSGGLLEQYF
DNA: TGTGCCAGCAGCTTAGAGAATAGCGGGGGACTACTCGAGCAGTACTTC

D: .
size: .
J: TRBJ2-7
V: TRBV5-4
CDR3: CASSLGQDYEQYF
DNA: TGTGCCAGCAGCTTAGGACAAGACTACGAGCAGTACTTC

D: .
size: .
J: TRBJ2-7
V: TRBV10-1
CDR3: CASKQDVDEQYF
DNA: TGCGCCAGCAAGCAGGATGTTGACGAGCAGTACTTC

D: TRBD2
size: .
J: TRBJ2-3
V: TRBV5-1
CDR3: CASSLGLAESTDTQYF
DNA: TGCGCCAGCAGCTTGGGACTAGCGGAGAGCACAGATACGCAGTATTTT

D: .
size: .
J: TRBJ1-1
V: TRBV18
CDR3: CASSPIGATANTEAFF
DNA: TGTGCCAGCTCACCAATCGGTGCCACAGCGAACACTGAAGCTTTCTTT

D: TRBD1
size: .
J: TRBJ1-1
V: TRBV6-6
CDR3: CASSIDRGGTEAFF
DNA: TGTGCCAGCAGTATCGACAGGGGTGGCACTGAAGCTTTCTTT

D: TRBD2
size: .
J: TRBJ2-5
V: TRBV29-1
CDR3: CSVLAGQETQYF
DNA: TGCAGCGTCTTAGCGGGGCAAGAGACCCAGTACTTC

D: .
size: .
J: TRBJ2-6
V: TRBV3-1/TRBV3-2
CDR3: CASSQGALVASGANVLTF
DNA: TGTGCCAGCAGCCAAGGGGCCCTCGTGGCCTCTGGGGCCAACGTCCTGACTTTC

D: .
size: .
J: TRBJ2-3
V: TRBV7-2
CDR3: CASSLVVGGTQYF
DNA: TGTGCCAGCAGCTTAGTGGTGGGAGGTACGCAGTATTTT

D: .
size: .
J: TRBJ1-5
V: TRBV7-2
CDR3: CASHASVYSNQPQHF
DNA: TGTGCCAGCCACGCGTCGGTTTATAGCAATCAGCCCCAGCATTTT

D: .
size: .
J: TRBJ2-7
V: TRBV7-2
CDR3: CASSSRPGLMYEQYF
DNA: TGTGCCAGCAGCTCCCGTCCAGGGCTGATGTACGAGCAGTACTTC

D: TRBD2
size: .
J: TRBJ2-7
V: TRBV18
CDR3: CASSPGAGGPDEQYF
DNA: TGTGCCAGCTCACCAGGGGCGGGAGGGCCTGACGAGCAGTACTTC

D: .
size: .
J: TRBJ2-2
V: TRBV10-3
CDR3: CAISELGGITGELFF
DNA: TGTGCCATCAGTGAGTTGGGGGGAATCACCGGGGAGCTGTTTTTT

D: TRBD1
size: .
J: TRBJ2-2
V: TRBV19
CDR3: CASSTDRGRQSFGELFF
DNA: TGTGCCAGTAGTACTGACAGGGGGCGCCAGTCGTTTGGGGAGCTGTTTTTT

D: TRBD1
size: .
J: TRBJ1-3
V: TRBV7-9
CDR3: CASRQGVSGNTIYF
DNA: TGTGCCAGCAGACAGGGGGTGTCAGGAAACACCATATATTTT

D: TRBD1
size: .
J: TRBJ1-6
V: TRBV12-5
CDR3: CASGLWDSTPLHF
DNA: TGTGCTAGTGGTTTGTGGGACAGTACACCCCTCCACTTT

D: TRBD1
size: .
J: TRBJ2-1
V: TRBV9
CDR3: CASSIGQGSTSYNEQFF
DNA: TGTGCCAGCAGCATCGGACAGGGGTCTACTTCTTACAATGAGCAGTTCTTC

D: .
size: .
J: TRBJ2-2
V: TRBV19
CDR3: CASSQILATGELFF
DNA: TGTGCCAGTAGCCAAATACTAGCAACCGGGGAGCTGTTTTTT

D: .
size: .
J: TRBJ2-3
V: TRBV27
CDR3: CASSLFRESPDTQYF
DNA: TGTGCCAGCAGTTTATTTCGGGAGAGCCCAGATACGCAGTATTTT

D: .
size: .
J: TRBJ1-2
V: TRBV5-6
CDR3: CASSPRGVSSGYTF
DNA: TGTGCCAGCAGCCCCCGGGGGGTTTCGTCTGGCTACACCTTC

D: .
size: .
J: TRBJ1-2
V: TRBV5-5
CDR3: CASSSKLYGYTF
DNA: TGTGCCAGCAGCTCCAAACTATATGGCTACACCTTC

D: TRBD1
size: .
J: TRBJ1-5
V: TRBV30
CDR3: CAWTQDRADQPQHF
DNA: TGTGCCTGGACTCAGGACAGGGCGGACCAGCCCCAGCATTTT

D: .
size: .
J: TRBJ2-3
V: TRBV9
CDR3: CASRGLTSSDTQYF
DNA: TGTGCCAGCCGGGGACTGACCTCATCCGATACGCAGTATTTT

D: TRBD1
size: few
J: TRBJ1-5
V: TRBV24-1
CDR3: CATSASGTGSVDQPQHF
DNA: TGTGCCACCAGCGCCTCCGGGACAGGGAGCGTGGATCAGCCCCAGCATTTT

D: TRBD1
size: .
J: TRBJ1-1
V: TRBV11-3
CDR3: CASSLGQGIVNTEAFF
DNA: TGTGCCAGCAGCTTAGGACAGGGAATAGTGAACACTGAAGCTTTCTTT

D: TRBD1
size: .
J: TRBJ1-5
V: TRBV6-5
CDR3: CATRGQGNQPQHF
DNA: TGTGCCACCCGCGGACAGGGCAATCAGCCCCAGCATTTT

D: TRBD1
size: .
J: TRBJ2-2
V: TRBV18
CDR3: CASSHRDSNTGELFF
DNA: TGTGCCAGCTCTCACCGGGACAGCAACACCGGGGAGCTGTTTTTT

D: .
size: .
J: TRBJ2-7
V: TRBV5-1
CDR3: CASSSAQGIHEQYF
DNA: TGCGCCAGCAGTTCTGCACAGGGAATCCACGAGCAGTACTTC

D: TRBD1
size: .
J: TRBJ2-7
V: TRBV6-5
CDR3: CASSPRRGQVEQYF
DNA: TGTGCCAGCAGTCCTAGACGGGGACAGGTCGAGCAGTACTTC

D: .
size: .
J: TRBJ2-2
V: TRBV5-1
CDR3: CASSPWTGEVLNTGELFF
DNA: TGCGCCAGCAGCCCCTGGACTGGGGAGGTCCTGAACACCGGGGAGCTGTTTTTT

D: TRBD1
size: .
J: TRBJ1-3
V: TRBV14
CDR3: CASSQVKGGDLWGNTIYF
DNA: TGTGCCAGCAGCCAAGTTAAAGGGGGCGACTTGTGGGGAAACACCATATATTTT

D: TRBD1
size: .
J: TRBJ1-2
V: TRBV6-5
CDR3: CASSYTPGQGGFGYTF
DNA: TGTGCCAGCAGTTACACGCCGGGACAGGGAGGCTTCGGCTACACCTTC

D: .
size: .
J: TRBJ2-1
V: TRBV10-1
CDR3: CASSESKRKTARYNEQFF
DNA: TGCGCCAGCAGTGAGTCGAAGAGAAAGACGGCTAGGTACAATGAGCAGTTCTTC

D: TRBD1
size: .
J: TRBJ2-5
V: TRBV11-2
CDR3: CASSLDRAGETQYF
DNA: TGTGCCAGCAGCTTGGACAGGGCCGGAGAGACCCAGTACTTC

D: TRBD2
size: .
J: TRBJ2-1
V: TRBV5-1
CDR3: CASEAGSFGGNEQFF
DNA: TGCGCCAGCGAAGCGGGATCCTTCGGTGGCAATGAGCAGTTCTTC